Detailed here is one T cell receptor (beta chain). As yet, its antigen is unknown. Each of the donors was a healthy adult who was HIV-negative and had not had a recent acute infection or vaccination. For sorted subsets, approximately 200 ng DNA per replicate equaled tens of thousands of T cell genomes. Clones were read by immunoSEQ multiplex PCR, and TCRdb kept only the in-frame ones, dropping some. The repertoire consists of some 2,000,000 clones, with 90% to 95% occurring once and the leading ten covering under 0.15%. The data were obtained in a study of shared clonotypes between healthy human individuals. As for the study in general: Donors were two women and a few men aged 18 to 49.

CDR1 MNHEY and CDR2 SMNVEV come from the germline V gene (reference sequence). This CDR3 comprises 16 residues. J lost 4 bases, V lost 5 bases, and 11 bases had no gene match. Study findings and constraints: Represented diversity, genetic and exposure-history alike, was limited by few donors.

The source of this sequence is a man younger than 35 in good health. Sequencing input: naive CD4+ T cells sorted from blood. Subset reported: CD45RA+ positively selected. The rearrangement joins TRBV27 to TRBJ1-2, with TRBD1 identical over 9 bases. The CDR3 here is CASSPRTGDHFYGYTF. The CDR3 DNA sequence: TGTGCCAGCAGTCCCCGGACAGGGGACCACTTCTATGGCTACACCTTC.